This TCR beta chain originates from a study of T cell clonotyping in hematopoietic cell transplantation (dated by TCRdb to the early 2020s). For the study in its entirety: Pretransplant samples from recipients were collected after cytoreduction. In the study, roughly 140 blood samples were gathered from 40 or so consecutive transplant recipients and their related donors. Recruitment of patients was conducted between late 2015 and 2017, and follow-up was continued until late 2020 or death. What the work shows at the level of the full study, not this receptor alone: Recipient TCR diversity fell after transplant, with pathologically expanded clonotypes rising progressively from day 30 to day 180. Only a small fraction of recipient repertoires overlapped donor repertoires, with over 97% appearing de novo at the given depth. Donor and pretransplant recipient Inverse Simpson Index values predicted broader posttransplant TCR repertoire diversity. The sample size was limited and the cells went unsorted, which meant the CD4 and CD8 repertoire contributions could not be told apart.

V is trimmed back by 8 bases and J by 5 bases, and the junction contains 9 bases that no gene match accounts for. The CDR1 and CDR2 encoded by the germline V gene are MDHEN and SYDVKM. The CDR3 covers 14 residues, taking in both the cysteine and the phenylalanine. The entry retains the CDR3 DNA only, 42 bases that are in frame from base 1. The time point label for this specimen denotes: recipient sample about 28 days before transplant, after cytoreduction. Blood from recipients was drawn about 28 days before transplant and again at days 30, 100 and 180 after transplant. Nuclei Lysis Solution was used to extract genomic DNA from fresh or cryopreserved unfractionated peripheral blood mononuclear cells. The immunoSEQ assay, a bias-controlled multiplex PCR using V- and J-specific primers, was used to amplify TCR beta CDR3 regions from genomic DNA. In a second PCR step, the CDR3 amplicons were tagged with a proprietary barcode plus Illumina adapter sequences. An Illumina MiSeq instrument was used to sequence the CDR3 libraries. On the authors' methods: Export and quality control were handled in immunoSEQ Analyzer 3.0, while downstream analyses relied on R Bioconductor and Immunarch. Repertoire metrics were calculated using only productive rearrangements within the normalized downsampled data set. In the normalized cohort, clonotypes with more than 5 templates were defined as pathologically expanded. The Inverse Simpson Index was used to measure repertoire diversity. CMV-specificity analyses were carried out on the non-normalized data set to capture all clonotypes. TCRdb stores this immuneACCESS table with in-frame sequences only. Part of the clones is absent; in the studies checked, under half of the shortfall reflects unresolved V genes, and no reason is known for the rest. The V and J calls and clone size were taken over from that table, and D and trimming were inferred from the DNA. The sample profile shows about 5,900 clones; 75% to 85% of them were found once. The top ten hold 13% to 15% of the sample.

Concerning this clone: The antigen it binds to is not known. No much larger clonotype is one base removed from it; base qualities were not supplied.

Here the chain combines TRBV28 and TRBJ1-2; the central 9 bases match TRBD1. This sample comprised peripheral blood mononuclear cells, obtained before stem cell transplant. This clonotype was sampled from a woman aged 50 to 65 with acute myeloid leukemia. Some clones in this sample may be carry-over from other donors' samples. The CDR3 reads CASGQGIDWYGYTF. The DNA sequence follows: TGTGCCAGCGGACAGGGGATAGATTGGTATGGCTACACCTTC.